The next 12 T cell receptor beta chains were all read from a single sample in a study of blood T cell repertoires in COVID-19. Produced via immunoSEQ multiplex PCR; TCRdb's table is partial and in-frame only. The sample shows just over 250,000 clones, over 75% of them seen only once. The sample taken for sequencing was peripheral blood. All receptors derive from a woman aged 45 to 65 with acute or convalescent COVID-19.

The CDR3 reads CASSTLRDRGRFEQYF. The CDR3 DNA reads TGTGCCAGCAGTACGCTCCGGGACAGGGGGCGTTTCGAGCAGTACTTC. The chain employs TRBV27 and TRBJ2-7; 12 bases fit TRBD1. Unmatched junction bases numbered 11, after V lost 5 bases and J lost 6 bases. Germline V gives CDR1 MNHEY, CDR2 SMNVEV (reference sequence). The CDR3 is 16 amino acids.

Here the CDR3 DNA reads TGTGCCAGTAGTATAATGCAGGGGAGTCTCGAGCAGTACTTC. It encodes CASSIMQGSLEQYF. V gene TRBV19 combines with J gene TRBJ2-7; D possibly corresponds to TRBD1 (6 bases). V shed 2 bases and J shed 6 bases, with 14 bases lying between them. The V gene's germline CDR1 is LNHDA and CDR2 SQIVND (reference sequence). The CDR3 runs 14 residues.

The chain has TRBV30 and TRBJ1-4, with unresolved D. The CDR3 contains 13 residues. The V and J ends lost 2 bases and 4 bases respectively, with 8 bases between them. The germline gives CDR1 GTSNPN, CDR2 SVGIG (reference sequence). The chain's CDR3 is CAWSWALNEKLFF. CDR3 in DNA: TGTGCCTGGAGTTGGGCTCTTAATGAAAAACTGTTTTTT.

The CDR3 protein is CASSLEGGEYGYTF. DNA for the CDR3: TGCGCCAGCAGCTTGGAAGGGGGAGAGTATGGCTACACCTTC. The chain has TRBV5-1 and TRBJ1-2; tentatively, D is TRBD1 (6 bases). V lost 0 bases and J lost 5, with 11 bases in between. Germline V lookup: CDR1 SGHRS, CDR2 YFSETQ. The CDR3 has 14 amino acids. Filled out from reference TRBV5-1 and TRBJ1-2, the complete variable domain reads KAGVTQTPRYLIKTRGQQVTLSCSPISGHRSVSWYQQTPGQGLQFLFEYFSETQRNKGNFPGRFSGRQFSNSRSEMNVSTLELGDSALYLCASSLEGGEYGYTFGSGTRLTVV.

V gene TRBV6-5 combines with J gene TRBJ1-1, with D possibly matching TRBD1 (6 bases). The CDR3 is 16 amino acids. Per the germline V gene, CDR1 is MNHEY and CDR2 is SVGAGI. The V gene lost 2 bases and the J gene lost 0 bases, with 13 bases spanning the gap. The CDR3 DNA reads as TGTGCCAGCAGTTACCCGGACAGAACTATGAACACTGAAGCTTTCTTT. Residues: CASSYPDRTMNTEAFF.

The rearrangement joins TRBV21-1 to TRBJ2-6; TRBD2 was called by the table and not checked on the DNA. TRBV21-1 is a listed pseudogene. The CDR3 spans 17 residues. The CDR3 coding sequence is TGTGCCAGCAGCAAAACGGGGGGGTCCTCTGGGGCCAACGTCCTGACTTTC. Translated: CASSKTGGSSGANVLTF.

Of note for this clone: In the same sample, other DNA sequences code for this CDR3. V is TRBV3-1 (or the pseudogene TRBV3-2) and J is TRBJ2-1; 11 bases map to TRBD2. Losses at the gene ends were 4 bases for V and 4 bases for J; bases not matched to a gene: 3. Germline CDR1 is LGHDT and CDR2 is YNNKEL (reference sequence). The CDR3 covers 15 residues. The CDR3 sequence is CASSPGLADYNEQFF. The CDR3 coding sequence is TGTGCCAGCAGCCCGGGACTAGCGGATTACAATGAGCAGTTCTTC.

This clone was detected only once. The V gene is TRBV27, the J gene TRBJ2-6, with D tentatively TRBD1 (5 bases). The CDR3 totals 16 residues. V was pared by 0 bases and J by 2 bases, with 8 bases between. The germline CDR1 and CDR2 sequences are MNHEY and SMNVEV (reference sequence). CDR3 amino acids: CASSLSPRAGANVLTF. The DNA of the CDR3 is TGTGCCAGCAGTTTATCACCCAGGGCTGGGGCCAACGTCCTGACTTTC.

This clone was counted a single time. This chain links TRBV3-1 (or the pseudogene TRBV3-2) with TRBJ2-5; 11 bases agree with TRBD2. Germline trimming cut 11 bases from V and 1 base from J; bases unmatched to any gene: 15. Germline V lookup: CDR1 LGHDT, CDR2 YNNKEL (reference sequence). The CDR3 covers 17 residues. CDR3 nucleotide sequence: TGTGCCGAGTCGCCCGAGACTAGCGGGGAGACCCAAGAGACCCAGTACTTC. As protein: CAESPETSGETQETQYF.

This chain connects TRBV5-6 to TRBJ2-4, with D perhaps TRBD2 (6 bases). The germline V and J ends were trimmed by 2 bases and 6 bases, with 9 bases remaining between them. Germline assignment: CDR1 SGHDT and CDR2 YYEEEE. This CDR3 is 13 amino acids long. The CDR3 bases are TGTGCCAGCAGCTTAGGAGGGCCAAACATTCAGTACTTC. The encoded protein is CASSLGGPNIQYF.

This chain connects TRBV15 to TRBJ1-2; D call uncertain. The V end was cut by 0 bases, the J end by 4 bases, with 15 bases between. Germline-derived CDR1 and CDR2 are LNHNV and YYDKDF (reference sequence). This CDR3 contains 16 residues. CDR3 amino acids: CATSRDGGGGIYGYTF. CDR3 sequence (DNA): TGTGCCACCAGCAGAGATGGCGGAGGAGGGATCTATGGCTACACCTTC.

The chain has TRBV12-3 or TRBV12-4 and TRBJ1-2; no reliable D call. V was shortened by 5 bases and J by 6 bases, with 13 bases between the two germline ends. The CDR3 runs 13 residues. CDR3 sequence reads: CASSPERHHGYTF. CDR3 nucleotide sequence: TGTGCCAGCAGTCCCGAGAGGCATCATGGCTACACCTTC.